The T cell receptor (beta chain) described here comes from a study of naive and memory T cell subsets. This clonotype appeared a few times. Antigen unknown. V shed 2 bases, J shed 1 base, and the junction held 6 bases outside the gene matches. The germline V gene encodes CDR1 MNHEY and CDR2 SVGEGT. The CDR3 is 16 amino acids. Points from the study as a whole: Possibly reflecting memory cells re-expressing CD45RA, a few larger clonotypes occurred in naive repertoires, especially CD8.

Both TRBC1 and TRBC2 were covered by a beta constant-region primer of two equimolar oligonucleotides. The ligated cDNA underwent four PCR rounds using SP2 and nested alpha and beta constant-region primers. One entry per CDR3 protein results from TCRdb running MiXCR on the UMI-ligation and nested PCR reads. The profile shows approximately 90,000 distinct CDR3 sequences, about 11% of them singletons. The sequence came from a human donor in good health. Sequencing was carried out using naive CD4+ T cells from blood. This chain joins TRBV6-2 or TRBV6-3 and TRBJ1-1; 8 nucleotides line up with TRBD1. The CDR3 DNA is TGTGCCAGCAGTTACCCATCTGGGACAGGGAACACTGAAGCTTTCTTT. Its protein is CASSYPSGTGNTEAFF.